This is a list of T cell receptor beta chains from one sample in a study of T cells after yellow fever vaccination. TCRdb analysed the 5' RACE reads with MiXCR anew, one entry per CDR3 protein. This table has 200,000 to 250,000 distinct CDR3 sequences, 6.9% appearing once. This specimen was CD4+ T cells sorted from PBMCs, taken 15 days after the yellow fever booster vaccination. Receptor source: a man between 25 and 39 years old who received the YFV17D yellow fever vaccine. The CDR3 runs from the conserved cysteine through the conserved F or W. A D gene is named only where the DNA matches it firmly. Only some rows state a clone size, as once, few, many or a class for expanded clones.

size	V	J	length	D	DNA	CDR3
few	TRBV28	TRBJ1-6	14	NA	TGTGCCAGCAGTCCACCCGTCAGGGGATCACCCCTCCACTTT	CASSPPVRGSPLHF
NA	TRBV7-3	TRBJ2-1	15	TRBD2	TGTGCCAGCAGCAAACTAGCGGGAGTTCAGAATGAGCAGTTCTTC	CASSKLAGVQNEQFF
many	TRBV29-1	TRBJ1-1	13	TRBD1	TGCAGCGTGTACAGGGGCGTGAACACTGAAGCTTTCTTT	CSVYRGVNTEAFF
many	TRBV20-1	TRBJ2-3	16	TRBD2	TGCAGTGCTAGCCGACTTCCCGGGACTAGCGGCTCTCCGCAGTATTTT	CSASRLPGTSGSPQYF
few	TRBV7-2	TRBJ2-1	14	NA	TGTGCCAGCAGCCCCGAACCGGGATGGTATGAGCAGTTCTTC	CASSPEPGWYEQFF
many	TRBV18	TRBJ1-1	15	TRBD1	TGTGCCAGCTCATCCTCGACCGGGACAGGCACTGAAGCTTTCTTT	CASSSSTGTGTEAFF
many	TRBV7-2	TRBJ1-1	14	NA	TGTGCCAGCAGCAACAGGGTTCGGAACACTGAAGCTTTCTTT	CASSNRVRNTEAFF
many	TRBV5-1	TRBJ2-1	11	NA	TGCGCCAGCAGGGGAGAGACGGAGCAGTTCTTC	CASRGETEQFF
many	TRBV3-1	TRBJ2-5	18	TRBD2	TGTGCCAGCAGCCAAGAAGGGGGACTAGCGGGAAGACAAGAGACCCAGTACTTC	CASSQEGGLAGRQETQYF
few	TRBV7-9	TRBJ2-5	14	NA	TGTGCCAGCAGCCGCAGCGGTGCCCAAGAGACCCAGTACTTC	CASSRSGAQETQYF
NA	TRBV7-2	TRBJ2-1	15	TRBD2	TGTGCCAGCAGCCGAAGGACTAGGTCCGGGAATGAGCAGTTCTTC	CASSRRTRSGNEQFF
NA	TRBV12-3/TRBV12-4	TRBJ2-5	15	NA	TGTGCCAGCAGGGCCTATGGGGGGTTGGCAGAGACCCAGTACTTC	CASRAYGGLAETQYF
NA	TRBV24-1	TRBJ2-7	14	TRBD1	TGTGCCACCAGATCAGGGGGAGAAAGCTACGAGCAGTACTTC	CATRSGGESYEQYF
few	TRBV7-2	TRBJ2-3	13	NA	TGTGCCAGCAGCTTAGTACAGATGAATACGCAGTATTTT	CASSLVQMNTQYF
many	TRBV4-1	TRBJ1-5	13	NA	TGCGCCAGCAGCCTACCGGGTGATCAGCCCCAGCATTTT	CASSLPGDQPQHF
many	TRBV5-1	TRBJ2-3	15	TRBD2	TGCGCCAGCAGCTTACTAGCGACCCGCACAGATACGCAGTATTTT	CASSLLATRTDTQYF
many	TRBV2	TRBJ2-5	13	NA	TGTGCCAGCACTCGGGGAGCCCAAGAGACCCAGTACTTC	CASTRGAQETQYF
few	TRBV18	TRBJ1-1	13	NA	TGTGCCAGCTCGCAGCAAAGGTACACTGAAGCTTTCTTT	CASSQQRYTEAFF
few	TRBV20-1	TRBJ1-5	13	NA	TGCAGTGCTCTCCTTGGTGGCAATCAGCCCCAGCATTTT	CSALLGGNQPQHF
NA	TRBV20-1	TRBJ2-3	16	TRBD2	TGCTGTGCTCCAACTCCTAGCGGGAGGAGCACAGATACGCAGTATTTT	CCAPTPSGRSTDTQYF
few	TRBV7-7	TRBJ2-5	14	NA	TGTGCTAGCAGGGAAGTGGGGGGAATGGAGACCCAGTACTTC	CASREVGGMETQYF
NA	TRBV7-2	TRBJ1-1	14	NA	TGTGCCAGCAGCGTACGGCGGGCGAACACTGAAGCTTTCTTT	CASSVRRANTEAFF
many	TRBV27	TRBJ2-5	15	TRBD1	TGTGCCAGCAGTCGTTGGGGGACAGTCCAAGAGACCCAGTACTTC	CASSRWGTVQETQYF
NA	TRBV7-2	TRBJ2-7	14	NA	TGTGCCAGCAGCTTAGGTGTGGGCCGTCGCGGGCAGTACTTC	CASSLGVGRRGQYF
few	TRBV18	TRBJ1-2	13	NA	TGTGCCAGCTCACCCCAGGCGGACGATGGCTACACCTTC	CASSPQADDGYTF
few	TRBV6-1	TRBJ1-1	15	NA	TGTGCCAGCCGGAGTTACGAGGAACCGAACACTGAAGCTTTCTTT	CASRSYEEPNTEAFF
few	TRBV9	TRBJ2-1	16	TRBD1	TGTGCCAGCAGCCCCCTAACAGGGGGACCCTACAATGAGCAGTTCTTC	CASSPLTGGPYNEQFF
NA	TRBV5-8	TRBJ2-1	16	TRBD2	TGTGCCAGCAGCTCGGCGGGAGTTCGCTTCTACAATGAGCAGTTCTTC	CASSSAGVRFYNEQFF
few	TRBV7-2	TRBJ2-3	14	NA	TGTGCCAGCAGCTTAGGGGGGGACACAGATACGCAGTATTTT	CASSLGGDTDTQYF
NA	TRBV15	TRBJ2-3	15	NA	TGTGCCACCAGCAGACCGGGAGCCGGAACAGATACGCAGTATTTT	CATSRPGAGTDTQYF
NA	TRBV5-1	TRBJ1-6	15	NA	TGCGCCAGCAGCTTGCGCTCAGTGAATAATTCACCCCTCCACTTT	CASSLRSVNNSPLHF
many	TRBV6-4	TRBJ2-1	15	TRBD2	TGTGCCAGCAGTGGGGGACTAGCTCCCTACAATGAGCAGTTCTTC	CASSGGLAPYNEQFF
NA	TRBV11-2	TRBJ1-2	13	NA	TGTGCCAGCAGCCCGAGCGGGCCCTATGGCTACACCTTC	CASSPSGPYGYTF
NA	TRBV11-2	TRBJ2-4	17	NA	TGTGCCAGCAGCTTAGTAGTCCAGTTGAGGGCCAAAAACATTCAGTACTTC	CASSLVVQLRAKNIQYF
many	TRBV28	TRBJ1-3	15	NA	TGTGCCAGCAGCGACAGGCGATACTCTGGAAACACCATATATTTT	CASSDRRYSGNTIYF
NA	TRBV5-1	TRBJ1-5	14	NA	TGCGCCAGCAGCCCGGACGGCCCGGAGTGGCCCCAGCATTTT	CASSPDGPEWPQHF
many	TRBV6-1	TRBJ2-7	15	NA	TGTGCCAGCAAGCTAACTAGCCGAAGCTCCTACGAGCAGTACTTC	CASKLTSRSSYEQYF
NA	TRBV12-3/TRBV12-4	TRBJ2-7	15	TRBD2	TGTGCCAGCAATTTCGGACTAGCCGCTACCTACGAGCAGTACTTC	CASNFGLAATYEQYF
NA	TRBV7-2	TRBJ2-1	14	TRBD2	TGTGCCAGCAGCAAGGGACTAGCGAAAGATGAGCAGTTCTTC	CASSKGLAKDEQFF
many	TRBV20-1	TRBJ2-2	16	NA	TGCAGTGCTAGAGGGGTGGGGTGGAGGACAACCGGGGAGCTGTTTTTT	CSARGVGWRTTGELFF
few	TRBV27	TRBJ2-3	15	TRBD2	TGTGCCAGCAGTTTCCGCGGACTAGCGGCAGATACGCAGTATTTT	CASSFRGLAADTQYF
NA	TRBV7-2	TRBJ2-3	15	NA	TGTGCCAGCAGCCTGCGGGAAGGTGGGACAAATACGCAGTATTTT	CASSLREGGTNTQYF
NA	TRBV20-1	TRBJ1-1	14	NA	TGCAGTGCTAGATTAGGGGCGGCAAACACTGAAGCTTTCTTT	CSARLGAANTEAFF
many	TRBV27	TRBJ2-5	14	NA	TGTGCCAGCTTCTCCGGGGGCAAACAAGAGACCCAGTACTTC	CASFSGGKQETQYF
many	TRBV5-1	TRBJ2-2	16	TRBD2	TGCGCCAGCAGCTTGGGGCTAGCGGGAGTTGGTGCGGAGCTGTTTTTT	CASSLGLAGVGAELFF
NA	TRBV29-1	TRBJ2-7	15	TRBD2	TGCAGCGTAATGGAGAGACTAGCGGGATCCTACGAGCAGTACTTC	CSVMERLAGSYEQYF
NA	TRBV7-2	TRBJ2-3	16	NA	TGTGCCAGCAGCTTAGGGGGACGGGGACGCACAGATACGCAGTATTTT	CASSLGGRGRTDTQYF
many	TRBV20-1	TRBJ2-3	13	NA	TGCAGTGCTAGAGTTCTTAACACAGATACGCAGTATTTT	CSARVLNTDTQYF
NA	TRBV7-8	TRBJ2-1	14	TRBD2	TGTGCCAGCAGCTTTGAGCGGGGAGGCTCTGAGCAGTTCTTC	CASSFERGGSEQFF
NA	TRBV29-1	TRBJ2-7	16	NA	TGCAGCGTTCAGACGGGGGCAATGGGCGGCTCCTACGAGCAGTACTTC	CSVQTGAMGGSYEQYF
NA	TRBV5-1	TRBJ1-2	13	NA	TGCGCCAGCAGTTTTCAGGAAAACTATGGCTACACCTTC	CASSFQENYGYTF
many	TRBV20-1	TRBJ2-1	14	TRBD1	TGCAGTGCTAGGAGGGACAGGGGGAACAATGAGCAGTTCTTC	CSARRDRGNNEQFF
many	TRBV5-4	TRBJ2-3	13	NA	TGTGCCACCTGGGGTCTAGCTGGAGATACGCAGTATTTT	CATWGLAGDTQYF
NA	TRBV7-2	TRBJ2-3	12	NA	TGTGCCAGCAGCTTTCTATATGGGAACAGGTATTTT	CASSFLYGNRYF
NA	TRBV2	TRBJ2-7	13	TRBD2	TGTGCCAGCTCCTGGGAGGGTATCTACGAGCAGTACTTC	CASSWEGIYEQYF
few	TRBV4-3	TRBJ2-7	15	TRBD1	TGCGCCAGCAGCCGCACGCTGGACAGGACCTACGAGCAGTACTTC	CASSRTLDRTYEQYF
many	TRBV12-3/TRBV12-4	TRBJ2-7	12	NA	TGTGCCAGCTCCCGGGGATCCGCCGAGCAGTACTTC	CASSRGSAEQYF
many	TRBV20-1	TRBJ2-1	16	NA	TGCAGTGCCCAGTTCGGAGCGGCAAGCTCCTACAATGAGCAGTTCTTC	CSAQFGAASSYNEQFF
few	TRBV18	TRBJ2-1	13	NA	TGTGCCAGCTCACCATCGCTAGATGGCGAGCAGTTCTTC	CASSPSLDGEQFF
few	TRBV20-1	TRBJ2-7	14	TRBD2	TGCAGTGCTTGGACTAGCGGGAGGGCCTACGAGCAGTACTTC	CSAWTSGRAYEQYF